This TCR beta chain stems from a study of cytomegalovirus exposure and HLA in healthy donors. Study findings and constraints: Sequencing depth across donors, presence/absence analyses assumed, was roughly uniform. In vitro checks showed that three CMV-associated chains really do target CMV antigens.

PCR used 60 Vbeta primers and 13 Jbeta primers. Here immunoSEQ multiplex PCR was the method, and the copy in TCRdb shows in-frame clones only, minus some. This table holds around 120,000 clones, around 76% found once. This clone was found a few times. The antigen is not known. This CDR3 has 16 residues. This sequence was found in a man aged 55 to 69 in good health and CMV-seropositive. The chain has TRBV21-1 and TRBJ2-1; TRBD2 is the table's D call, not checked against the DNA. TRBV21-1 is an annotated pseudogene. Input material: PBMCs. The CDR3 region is CASSREVRGAYNEQFF. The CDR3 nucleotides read TGTGCCAGCAGCCGAGAGGTCCGGGGTGCCTACAATGAGCAGTTCTTC.